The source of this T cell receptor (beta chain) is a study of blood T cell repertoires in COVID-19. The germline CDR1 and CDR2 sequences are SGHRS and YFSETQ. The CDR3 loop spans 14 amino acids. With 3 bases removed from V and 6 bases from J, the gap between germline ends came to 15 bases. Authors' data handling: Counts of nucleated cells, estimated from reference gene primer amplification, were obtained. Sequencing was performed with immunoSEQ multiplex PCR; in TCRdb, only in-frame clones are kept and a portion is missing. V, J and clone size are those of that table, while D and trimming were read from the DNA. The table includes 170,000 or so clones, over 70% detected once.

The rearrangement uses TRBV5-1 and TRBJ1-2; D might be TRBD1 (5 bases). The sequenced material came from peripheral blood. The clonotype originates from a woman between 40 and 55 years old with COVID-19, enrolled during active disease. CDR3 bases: TGCGCCAGCAGCTACCCGGGCAGGGTTGATGGCTACACCTTC. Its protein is CASSYPGRVDGYTF.